This T cell receptor beta chain was captured by sequencing in a study of read filtering for tumor transcriptome and immune sequencing. From about 400 ng of RNA, a library with molecular barcoded alpha/delta and beta/gamma adaptors was made. A single record per CDR3 protein comes from TCRdb applying MiXCR to the reads. The sample includes roughly 68,000 distinct CDR3 sequences, approximately 15% of them seen just once. The germline CDR1 and CDR2 sequences are SQVTM and ANQGSEA. V gave up 7 bases and J gave up 1 base, with 14 bases separating them. CDR3 length equals 13 residues. This clonotype was found many times.

The origin of this receptor is a donor at least 40 years old with multiple myeloma. The gene calls are TRBV29-1 and TRBJ2-7; D not certain. Sequencing used a population of CD138-negative cells sorted from bone marrow. The CDR3 loop is CSAVGGVSYEQYF. In DNA, the CDR3 is TGCAGCGCCGTGGGCGGCGTATCCTACGAGCAGTACTTC.